The 23 T cell receptor beta chains below come from one sample, sequenced in a study of T cells in Graves' hyperthyroidism and ophthalmopathy. Amplified TCR beta CDR3 regions came from RNA transcripts. An initial round of RT-PCR targeting the TCR CDR3 relied on the HTBI primer set. Each CDR3 protein gets one entry after TCRdb re-called the multiplex PCR reads with MiXCR. The sample contains a few hundred thousand distinct CDR3 sequences, approximately 17% of which appear only once. Sequences were obtained from blood. All receptors derive from a man aged 18 to 30 with Graves' ophthalmopathy.

This clonotype was counted ten times or more. The V and J genes are TRBV5-1 and TRBJ1-1; D remains unclear. CDR1 is SGHRS, CDR2 YFSETQ, per germline. This CDR3 spans 11 amino acids. V lost 5 bases to trimming and J lost 1 base, with 3 bases between them. CDR3 in DNA: TGCGCCAGCAGATCGAACACTGAAGCTTTCTTT. Amino acids: CASRSNTEAFF.

The chain employs TRBV4-2 and TRBJ2-7, with 8 nucleotides matching TRBD2. CDR3 length equals 16 residues. J lost 2 bases, V lost 2 bases, and 8 bases had no gene match. The germline CDR1 and CDR2 sequences are LGHNA and YNFKEQ. The CDR3 protein is CASSQSISGGAYEQYF. In nucleotides, the CDR3 is TGTGCCAGCAGCCAATCTATCAGCGGGGGAGCCTACGAGCAGTACTTC.

Comments on this clonotype: Germline is not matched at one junction end, which may reflect a read error. V usage is TRBV5-1 and J usage is TRBJ1-2, with D maybe TRBD1 (5 bases). Germline lookup yields CDR1 SGHRS and CDR2 YFSETQ. CDR3 length: 15 residues. The CDR3 nucleotides read TGTGCCAGCAGCGTCCCTGCTCGTAGGGGCAAAGGCTACACCTTC. It yields the protein CASSVPARRGKGYTF.

The chain carries TRBV6-1 and TRBJ1-6; D ambiguous. The CDR3 totals 13 residues. Germline V gives CDR1 MNHNS, CDR2 SASEGT. With 8 bases removed from V and 5 bases from J, the gap between germline ends came to 10 bases. CDR3 sequence reads: CASGSVDNSPLHF. The DNA of the CDR3 is TGTGCCAGCGGGAGCGTCGATAATTCACCCCTCCACTTT.

This clonotype came up many times. The gene calls are TRBV12-3 or TRBV12-4 and TRBJ2-1; TRBD1 matches 9 bases. The trim removed 5 bases at V and 9 bases at J, leaving 8 bases unmatched. The CDR3 has 14 residues. Here the CDR3 DNA reads TGTGCCAGCAGTCCTCGACAGGGGGAAGGTGAGCAGTTCTTC. This gives the protein CASSPRQGEGEQFF.

V and J are TRBV6-1 and TRBJ1-5; D is unresolved. Germline V gives CDR1 MNHNS, CDR2 SASEGT. This CDR3 comprises 15 residues. Between the trimmed V and J ends, which lost 5 bases and 7 bases, there was a span of 18 bases. The CDR3 DNA follows: TGTGCCAGCAGTCCTACTCCAGGTTTGGGCCAGCCCCAGCATTTT. It yields the protein CASSPTPGLGQPQHF.

This clonotype was counted many times. This chain uses TRBV3-1 with TRBJ1-1, with D hard to call. CDR3 length: 15 amino acids. Germline CDR1 is LGHDT and CDR2 is YNNKEL (reference sequence). Trimming removed 3 bases from V and 0 bases from J, with 11 bases in between. In nucleotides, the CDR3 is TGTGCCAGCAGCCACCCCGGAAGCATGAACACTGAAGCTTTCTTT. Amino acid sequence: CASSHPGSMNTEAFF. The full variable domain, its missing parts supplied by reference TRBV3-1 and TRBJ1-1, is DTAVSQTPKYLVTQMGNDKSIKCEQNLGHDTMYWYKQDSKKFLKIMFSYNNKELIINETVPNRFSPKSPDKAHLNLHINSLELGDSAVYFCASSHPGSMNTEAFFGQGTRLTVV.

This clonotype came up once. The rearrangement joins TRBV27 to TRBJ2-2; D possibly corresponds to TRBD2 (5 bases). Germline CDR1 is MNHEY and CDR2 is SMNVEV (reference sequence). V shed 5 bases and J shed 6 bases, with 16 bases lying between them. The CDR3 loop spans 15 amino acids. The CDR3 sequence is CASSPLRSGSGELFF. Here the CDR3 DNA reads TGTGCCAGCAGTCCACTCCGGTCGGGATCCGGGGAGCTGTTTTTT.

This clonotype was counted at least ten times. The CDR3 DNA sequence: TGCGCCAGCAGCTATTTACCCGGACAGGGCAATGAGCAGTTCTTC. Its translation is CASSYLPGQGNEQFF. V is TRBV5-1 and J is TRBJ2-1, with TRBD1 matching 8 bases. The CDR3 runs to 15 residues. From germline, CDR1 is SGHRS and CDR2 YFSETQ. The ends lost 3 bases at V and 6 bases at J; junction bases unmatched: 8.

The chain links TRBV20-1 to TRBJ1-1; D remains unclear. Germline V gene data show CDR1 as DFQATT and CDR2 as SNEGSKA (reference sequence). V lost 3 bases to trimming and J lost 7 bases, with 21 bases between them. The CDR3 length is 15 residues. In nucleotides, the CDR3 is TGCAGTGCTAGTACCCCCGGCCCGGCGGGTGGTGAAGCTTTCTTT. Translating it yields CSASTPGPAGGEAFF.

This clonotype was recorded many times. This sequence joins TRBV15 and TRBJ1-2; a weak D match, TRBD1 (6 bases). The length of the CDR3 is 14 residues. Between the trimmed V and J ends, which lost 8 bases and 0 bases, there was a span of 13 bases. Germline CDR1 LNHNV, CDR2 YYDKDF (reference sequence). This CDR3 reads CATRTGYANYGYTF. The CDR3 nucleotides read TGTGCCACCCGAACAGGGTACGCTAACTATGGCTACACCTTC.

This clonotype was counted ten times or more. V usage is TRBV7-6 and J usage is TRBJ1-5; 8 positions agree with TRBD1. Germline assignment: CDR1 SGHVS and CDR2 FNYEAQ. V lost 1 base to trimming and J lost 6 bases; unmatched junction nucleotides: 5. The CDR3 consists of 15 residues. The CDR3 sequence is CASSLGWTGSQPQHF. The CDR3 DNA follows: TGTGCCAGCAGCTTAGGTTGGACAGGGAGTCAGCCCCAGCATTTT.

This clonotype was picked up many times. V usage is TRBV27 and J usage is TRBJ2-3; D ambiguous. The germline gives CDR1 MNHEY, CDR2 SMNVEV (reference sequence). The CDR3 spans 15 residues. V dropped 0 bases and J dropped 1 base, with 8 bases sitting between them. This CDR3 reads CASSLSGLRTDTQYF. CDR3 coding DNA: TGTGCCAGCAGTTTATCGGGCTTACGCACAGATACGCAGTATTTT.

This clonotype has a count of ten or more. The V and J genes are TRBV6-1 and TRBJ2-2; D could derive from TRBD1 or TRBD2 (6 bases each). The CDR3 is 18 amino acids. CDR1 and CDR2 from the germline V gene are MNHNS and SASEGT. V shed 2 bases and J shed 2 bases, with 18 bases lying between them. CDR3 in amino acids: CASSELGGLRINTGELFF. The CDR3 DNA sequence: TGTGCCAGCAGTGAACTGGGGGGCTTGCGGATTAACACCGGGGAGCTGTTTTTT.

This clonotype was recorded a few times. The chain combines TRBV6-1 with TRBJ2-2, with TRBD1 matching 10 bases. After removal of 6 bases from V and 5 bases from J, the junction contained 3 bases not matched to a gene. The CDR3 spans 14 residues. In germline, CDR1 is MNHNS, CDR2 SASEGT. CDR3 amino acids: CASRGDRGTGELFF. In DNA form, the CDR3 reads TGTGCCAGCAGGGGGGACAGGGGAACCGGGGAGCTGTTTTTT.

The table lists this clonotype with a few counts. The chain recombines TRBV24-1 with TRBJ2-4; D unresolved. Germline V lookup: CDR1 KGHDR, CDR2 SFDVKD. The V and J ends lost 0 bases and 8 bases respectively, with 1 base between them. The CDR3 covers 11 residues. This CDR3 is CATSDLHIQYF. CDR3 bases: TGTGCCACCAGTGATTTGCACATTCAGTACTTC.

The chain has TRBV27 and TRBJ1-4, with 9 bases fitting TRBD1. From germline, CDR1 is MNHEY and CDR2 SMNVEV (reference sequence). The CDR3 has 15 residues. Losses at the gene ends were 5 bases for V and 4 bases for J; bases not matched to a gene: 5. CDR3 protein: CASSPETGGNEKLFF. As DNA, the CDR3 is TGTGCCAGCAGTCCTGAGACAGGGGGTAATGAAAAACTGTTTTTT. The full variable domain, rest sourced from reference TRBV27 and TRBJ1-4, is EAQVTQNPRYLITVTGKKLTVTCSQNMNHEYMSWYRQDPGLGLRQIYYSMNVEVTDKGDVPEGYKVSRKEKRNFPLILESPSPNQTSLYFCASSPETGGNEKLFFGSGTQLSVL.

Ten or more counts support this clonotype. This sequence joins TRBV24-1 and TRBJ2-2, with 9 bases identical to TRBD1. This CDR3 region has 16 residues. V shed 2 bases and J 4 bases; nucleotides not matched to a gene: 4. Looked up from germline, CDR1 is KGHDR and CDR2 is SFDVKD. The DNA of the CDR3 is TGTGCCACCAGTGATTCCGGGACAGGGATCACCGGGGAGCTGTTTTTT. Amino acids: CATSDSGTGITGELFF.

This clonotype came up a few times. This rearrangement joins TRBV20-1 to TRBJ1-4; D is undetermined. CDR1 is DFQATT and CDR2 is SNEGSKA in the germline V gene (reference sequence). The CDR3 sequence is 14 residues long. Deletions cut 4 bases from V and 0 bases from J, with 9 bases between. Written as DNA, the CDR3 is TGCAGTGCTAAGATCGGCCCAACTAATGAAAAACTGTTTTTT. Residues: CSAKIGPTNEKLFF.

This clonotype was seen more than once but under ten times. In DNA, the CDR3 is TGTGCCAGCAGCTTAACAAGCGGGGGGGCCTACAATGAGCAGTTCTTC. It translates to CASSLTSGGAYNEQFF. The chain has TRBV7-8 and TRBJ2-1; 10 positions agree with TRBD2. The CDR3 covers 16 residues. With V trimmed by 2 bases and J by 2 bases, 3 bases remained unmatched. Germline V lookup: CDR1 SGHVS, CDR2 FQNEAQ.

This clonotype appeared many times. This rearrangement joins TRBV11-1 to TRBJ2-2, with TRBD1 as a possible D gene (6 bases). Germline CDR1 SGHAT, CDR2 FQDESV (reference sequence). The CDR3 loop spans 13 amino acids. Deletions cut 4 bases from V and 6 bases from J, with 9 bases between. This CDR3 reads CASSSYRAGELFF. CDR3 sequence (DNA): TGTGCCAGCAGCTCCTACAGGGCCGGGGAGCTGTTTTTT.

V usage is TRBV28 and J usage is TRBJ2-5, with D hard to call. CDR1 and CDR2 from the germline V gene are MDHEN and SYDVKM. Trimming pared 1 base from V and 5 bases from J, leaving 11 bases between. CDR3 length: 14 amino acids. The CDR3 loop is CASSLYVDSETQYF. The CDR3 DNA sequence: TGTGCCAGCAGTTTATACGTGGATTCGGAGACCCAGTACTTC.

This clonotype was counted only a few times. The chain is built from TRBV4-1 and TRBJ2-3; D remains unclear. V was clipped by 1 base and J by 0 bases, with 14 bases between them. The germline gives CDR1 MGHRA, CDR2 YSYEKL. This CDR3 is 17 amino acids long. As DNA, the CDR3 is TGCGCCAGCAGCCAAGTCGAATCAAGAGGAAGCACAGATACGCAGTATTTT. It translates to CASSQVESRGSTDTQYF.